This TCR beta chain was obtained from a study of tumor-infiltrating lymphocytes in glioblastoma multiforme. The CDR3 has 12 residues. Trimming pared 4 bases from V and 5 bases from J, leaving 9 bases between. In germline, CDR1 is SGHDT, CDR2 YYEEEE. TCRB libraries came from RNA via three nested multiplex PCR rounds. These TCRB libraries lack any described unique molecular identifiers. TCRdb reprocessed the multiplex PCR reads with MiXCR, giving one entry per CDR3 protein. In the table there are just under 9,500 distinct CDR3 sequences, 74% of which are singletons. This clonotype was seen once. The sequenced sample was brain tumor tissue. This chain connects TRBV5-6 to TRBJ1-2, with no clear D. The sequence came from a male donor with glioblastoma. Here the CDR3 DNA reads TGTGCCAGCAGCCCAGGAGATTATGGCTACACCTTC. It encodes CASSPGDYGYTF.